This TCR beta chain stems from a study of T cells in Graves' hyperthyroidism and ophthalmopathy. What was amplified from RNA transcripts were TCR beta CDR3 regions. The TCR CDR3 was amplified in a first-round RT-PCR using the HTBI primer set. One entry per CDR3 protein, called by TCRdb with MiXCR from the multiplex PCR reads. This sample has some 510,000 distinct CDR3 sequences, with around 42% found just once. CDR3 length: 16 amino acids. V shed 6 bases and J 0 bases; nucleotides not matched to a gene: 6. Germline values: CDR1 SEHNR, CDR2 FQNEAQ (reference sequence). There are many counts of this clonotype. An absence of ophthalmopathy progression within 18 months meant stable Graves' hyperthyroidism. For the diagnoses, clinical symptoms, serum thyroxine and TRAb, thyroid ultrasound and orbital computed tomography were used.

The rearrangement joins TRBV7-9 to TRBJ1-5; 9 bases map to TRBD1. The specimen was peripheral blood or thyroid tissue (not recorded which). This clonotype originated in a young woman with Graves' hyperthyroidism. The CDR3 DNA is TGTGCCAGCAGTGTTGGGACAGGGAGTAGCAATCAGCCCCAGCATTTT. This gives the protein CASSVGTGSSNQPQHF.